This T cell receptor (beta chain) originates from a study of cytomegalovirus exposure and HLA in healthy donors. As for the study in general: Researchers found that around 80% of 398 genotyped donors fell within the Caucasian-associated ancestry cluster.

General study points: In an earlier analysis, most TCR beta V segments were productive about 90% or about 30% of the time.

Points on this clone: Its antigen is still unknown.

PCR was performed using 60 Vbeta and 13 Jbeta primers. Assay: immunoSEQ multiplex PCR; the TCRdb copy retains only in-frame clones and omits some. Of 150,000 to 180,000 clones listed, over 60% are singletons. With V trimmed by 3 bases and J by 2 bases, 5 bases remained unmatched. CDR1 is LNHDA and CDR2 is SQIVND in the germline V gene (reference sequence). CDR3 size: 15 residues. This chain joins TRBV19 and TRBJ2-7, with 9 bases fitting TRBD1. This receptor was identified in a woman aged 35 to 49 in good health and CMV-seronegative. What was sequenced was PBMCs. CDR3 sequence (DNA): TGTGCCAGTAGTATTACGGGACAGGGCCCCTACGAGCAGTACTTC. Translating gives CASSITGQGPYEQYF.